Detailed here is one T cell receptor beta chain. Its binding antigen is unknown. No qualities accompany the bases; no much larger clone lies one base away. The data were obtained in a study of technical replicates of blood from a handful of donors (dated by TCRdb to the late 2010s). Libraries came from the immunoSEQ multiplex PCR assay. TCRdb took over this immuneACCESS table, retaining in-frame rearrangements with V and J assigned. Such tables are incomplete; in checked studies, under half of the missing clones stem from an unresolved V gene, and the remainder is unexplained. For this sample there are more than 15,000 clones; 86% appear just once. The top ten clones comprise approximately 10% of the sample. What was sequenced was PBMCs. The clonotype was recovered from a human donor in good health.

Here is the DNA: TGTGCCAGCAGAGGACTAGCGGGAGTCGCGGGCTACGAGCAGTACTTC. This encodes CASRGLAGVAGYEQYF. This receptor chain uses TRBV11-2 and TRBJ2-7, and 13 junctional nucleotides match TRBD2. Reading the germline V gene gives CDR1 SGHAT and CDR2 FQNNGV. The CDR3 holds 16 amino acids from the cysteine to the phenylalanine. Only the CDR3 DNA is retained, 48 bases long and in frame from the first base. V lost 6 bases and J lost 3 bases, and the count of bases not matched to a germline gene is 8.